The 19 T cell receptor beta chains in this list originate from one sample, sequenced in a study of T-cell memory formation after mild COVID-19. One entry per CDR3 protein results from TCRdb running MiXCR on the 5' RACE reads. This table holds 410,000 or so distinct CDR3 sequences, less than 25% found once. Specimen: PBMCs or a T cell subset sorted from them (not recorded which). These receptors were obtained from an adult woman who had mild COVID-19 (a few samples of this study predate the infection). Cell type and time point are not known.

The V gene is TRBV6-5, the J gene TRBJ1-3; D uncertain. Per germline, CDR1 MNHEY and CDR2 SVGAGI. This CDR3 comprises 16 residues. V gave up 0 bases and J gave up 0 bases, with 9 bases separating them. Here the CDR3 reads CASSYSYSSSGNTIYF. The CDR3 DNA reads TGTGCCAGCAGTTACTCATACAGTTCCTCTGGAAACACCATATATTTT.

This clonotype was picked up a small number of times. The chain employs TRBV18 and TRBJ2-7, with 7 bases matching TRBD1. The CDR3 spans 14 residues. J gave up 3 bases and V 3 bases, and 5 bases lay outside the gene matches. Germline CDR1 is KGHSH and CDR2 is LQKENI. The CDR3 DNA reads as TGTGCCAGCTCACCGCAGACAGGGAGCTACGAGCAGTACTTC. Its translation: CASSPQTGSYEQYF.

This clonotype showed up just a few times. V usage is TRBV2 and J usage is TRBJ1-1; D unclear. CDR1 and CDR2 (germline): SNHLY, FYNNEI. The V and J ends lost 8 bases and 1 base respectively, with 14 bases between them. The CDR3 length is 14 residues. The CDR3 coding sequence is TGTGCCAGCGATCCCGAGACCTCGAACACTGAAGCTTTCTTT. Its translation: CASDPETSNTEAFF. Complete variable domain (other parts from reference TRBV2 and TRBJ1-1): EPEVTQTPSHQVTQMGQEVILRCVPISNHLYFYWYRQILGQKVEFLVSFYNNEISEKSEIFDDQFSVERPDGSNFTLKIRSTKLEDSAMYFCASDPETSNTEAFFGQGTRLTVV.

The chain uses TRBV19 and TRBJ1-3, with 7 nucleotides matching TRBD1. The CDR3 extends over 15 amino acids. The V gene's germline CDR1 is LNHDA and CDR2 SQIVND (reference sequence). Unmatched junction bases numbered 13, after V lost 7 bases and J lost 7 bases. The CDR3 nucleotides read TGTGCCAGTACCCTGTGGAGGGGGCGGGAGAACACCATATATTTT. This translates into CASTLWRGRENTIYF. The complete variable domain, with remaining parts taken from reference TRBV19 and TRBJ1-3, reads DGGITQSPKYLFRKEGQNVTLSCEQNLNHDAMYWYRQDPGQGLRLIYYSQIVNDFQKGDIAEGYSVSREKKESFPLTVTSAQKNPTAFYLCASTLWRGRENTIYFGEGSWLTVV.

This chain links TRBV19 with TRBJ2-4, with D hard to call. V shed 1 base and J shed 0 bases, with 13 bases lying between them. Germline CDR1 LNHDA, CDR2 SQIVND (reference sequence). The CDR3 runs 17 residues. The CDR3 region is CASSIVSTRAAKNIQYF. CDR3 DNA sequence: TGTGCCAGTAGTATAGTCTCGACAAGGGCAGCCAAAAACATTCAGTACTTC. The whole variable domain, remainder taken from reference TRBV19 and TRBJ2-4, is DGGITQSPKYLFRKEGQNVTLSCEQNLNHDAMYWYRQDPGQGLRLIYYSQIVNDFQKGDIAEGYSVSREKKESFPLTVTSAQKNPTAFYLCASSIVSTRAAKNIQYFGAGTRLSVL.

The DNA for the CDR3 is TGTGCCAGCAGTTACGGGCTAGCGGGACCCAAAACGAGGACCGGGGAGCTGTTTTTT. Its protein is CASSYGLAGPKTRTGELFF. The chain recombines TRBV6-6 with TRBJ2-2, with TRBD2 identical over 9 bases. V was clipped by 2 bases and J by 5 bases; unmatched bases: 15. CDR1 is MNHNY and CDR2 is SVGAGI in the germline V gene (reference sequence). This CDR3 comprises 19 residues.

The sample holds a few counts of this clonotype. V gene TRBV3-1 combines with J gene TRBJ2-2; D uncertain. The V and J ends lost 2 bases and 4 bases respectively, with 5 bases between them. CDR1 and CDR2 (germline): LGHDT, YNNKEL (reference sequence). The CDR3 contains 13 residues. The CDR3 DNA reads as TGTGCCAGCAGCCAAAGCCTCACCGGGGAGCTGTTTTTT. It codes for CASSQSLTGELFF.

This clonotype was seen a few times. The rearrangement uses TRBV5-4 and TRBJ2-3; D is unclear. CDR1 and CDR2 (germline): SGHNT, YYREEE (reference sequence). The CDR3 runs 13 residues. Deletions cut 6 bases from V and 3 bases from J, with 11 bases between. The CDR3 nucleotides read TGTGCCAGCAAATCCGCCCCTACAGATACGCAGTATTTT. This translates into CASKSAPTDTQYF.

This clonotype was recorded a few times. The V and J genes are TRBV4-2 and TRBJ2-3; 8 positions match TRBD2. The CDR3 is 18 amino acids. Germline CDR1 reads LGHNA; CDR2 reads YNFKEQ. V lost 2 bases, J lost 6 bases, and 16 bases stayed unmatched. The CDR3 sequence: CASSQNGRGGRLADTQYF. CDR3 DNA sequence: TGTGCCAGCAGCCAAAATGGAAGGGGGGGCCGACTAGCGGATACGCAGTATTTT.

This chain joins TRBV29-1 and TRBJ2-7; maybe TRBD2 (5 bases). Trimming cost V 7 bases and J 4 bases, with 14 bases left between them. This CDR3 has 12 residues. The germline V gene encodes CDR1 SQVTM and CDR2 ANQGSEA. CDR3 nucleotides: TGCAGCGCTTCGAATGGGGAGTACGAGCAGTACTTC. Translated: CSASNGEYEQYF.

The V and J genes are TRBV6-1 and TRBJ2-1; unclear D gene. The CDR3 sequence is 13 residues long. CDR1 and CDR2 (germline): MNHNS, SASEGT. V was clipped by 1 base and J by 9 bases, with 10 bases between them. The CDR3: CASSEGFLGEQFF. The CDR3, as DNA: TGTGCCAGCAGTGAAGGGTTTTTGGGTGAGCAGTTCTTC.

The chain recombines TRBV6-5 with TRBJ2-3; 8 nucleotides agree with TRBD1. Germline CDR1 and CDR2: MNHEY and SVGAGI. Losses at the gene ends were 6 bases for V and 6 bases for J; bases not matched to a gene: 8. The CDR3 is 14 residues long. CDR3 coding DNA: TGTGCCAGCAGCCGGACAGGGTATGCCGATACGCAGTATTTT. Protein sequence: CASSRTGYADTQYF.

In this sample, this clonotype turned up a few times. The gene calls are TRBV9 and TRBJ2-1; 7 bases match TRBD2. There are 16 residues in the CDR3. Germline V gene data show CDR1 as SGDLS and CDR2 as YYNGEE. With V trimmed by 1 base and J by 2 bases, 6 bases remained unmatched. The CDR3 region has the DNA TGTGCCAGCAGCGTATCCGCGGGGGTAACCTACAATGAGCAGTTCTTC. Protein: CASSVSAGVTYNEQFF. Supplemented by reference TRBV9 and TRBJ2-1, the full variable domain reads DSGVTQTPKHLITATGQRVTLRCSPRSGDLSVYWYQQSLDQGLQFLIQYYNGEERAKGNILERFSAQQFPDLHSELNLSSLELGDSALYFCASSVSAGVTYNEQFFGPGTRLTVL.

With respect to this clonotype: The germline gene is not matched at one end of the junction; a read error may be the cause. CDR3 coding DNA: TGCGCCAGCAGCCCTGGCTCCCGACGGACAGCCTACGCCTTC. Protein: CASSPGSRRTAYAF. The V and J genes are TRBV5-1 and TRBJ1-2; the D gene is possibly TRBD1 (6 bases). Per germline, CDR1 SGHRS and CDR2 YFSETQ. This CDR3 region has 14 residues.

V is TRBV4-1 and J is TRBJ2-1, with TRBD2 matching over 7 bases. The V and J ends lost 3 bases and 5 bases, in that order; junction bases with no gene match: 7. This CDR3 has 15 amino acids. Per the germline V gene, CDR1 is MGHRA and CDR2 is YSYEKL. The CDR3 DNA follows: TGCGCCAGCAGCCAGCCCCTGGGAGGGAACAATGAGCAGTTCTTC. As protein: CASSQPLGGNNEQFF.

This clonotype has only a few counts. The V call is TRBV20-1, the J call TRBJ2-1, with 9 nucleotides matching TRBD2. This CDR3 has 17 amino acids. V was pared by 3 bases and J by 0 bases, with 9 bases of the junction left unmatched. From germline, CDR1 is DFQATT and CDR2 SNEGSKA (reference sequence). The CDR3 nucleotides read TGCAGTGCTAGTAGGACTAGCGTGTTGAGCTCCTACAATGAGCAGTTCTTC. Translation: CSASRTSVLSSYNEQFF.

The chain has TRBV19 and TRBJ1-5; 12 bases fit TRBD1. The CDR3 is 18 amino acids. The germline V gene has CDR1 LNHDA and CDR2 SQIVND (reference sequence). With V trimmed by 7 bases and J by 6 bases, 16 bases remained unmatched. The CDR3 coding sequence is TGTGCCAGTAAATGGTCGGGACAGGGGGCACAGAACGGTCAGCCCCAGCATTTT. Residues: CASKWSGQGAQNGQPQHF.

J is TRBJ2-2 and V is TRBV5-6; the D is unclear. The V and J ends lost 0 bases and 6 bases respectively, with 15 bases between them. The CDR3 extends over 16 amino acids. CDR1 is SGHDT and CDR2 is YYEEEE in the germline V gene. CDR3 loop: CASSLALSRGPGELFF. The CDR3 DNA follows: TGTGCCAGCAGCTTGGCGCTGTCTAGAGGTCCCGGGGAGCTGTTTTTT.

The rearrangement uses TRBV2 and TRBJ2-5, with D perhaps being TRBD1 or TRBD2 (5 bases each). CDR1 SNHLY and CDR2 FYNNEI come from the germline V gene. This CDR3 spans 14 amino acids. Between the trimmed V and J ends, which lost 5 bases and 2 bases, there was a span of 12 bases. For the CDR3, the DNA is TGTGCCAGCAGTTCGTGGGACGGACAAGAGACCCAGTACTTC. It translates to CASSSWDGQETQYF.